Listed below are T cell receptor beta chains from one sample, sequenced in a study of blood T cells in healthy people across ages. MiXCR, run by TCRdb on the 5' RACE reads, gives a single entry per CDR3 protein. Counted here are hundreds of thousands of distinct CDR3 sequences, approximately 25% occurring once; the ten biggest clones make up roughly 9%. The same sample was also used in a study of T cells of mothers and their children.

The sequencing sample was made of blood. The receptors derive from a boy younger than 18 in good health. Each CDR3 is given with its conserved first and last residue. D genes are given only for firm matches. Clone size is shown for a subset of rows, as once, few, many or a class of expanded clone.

CDR3: CASSTPGVDGYTF
DNA: TGCGCCAGCAGCACGCCGGGAGTCGATGGCTACACCTTC
J: TRBJ1-2
D: -
size: -
V: TRBV5-1

CDR3: CASSLETSGITGELFF
DNA: TGCGCCAGCAGCTTGGAAACTAGCGGGATCACCGGGGAGCTGTTTTTT
J: TRBJ2-2
D: TRBD2
size: -
V: TRBV5-1

CDR3: CASSIGLAGVLGGTQYF
DNA: TGCGCCAGCAGCATCGGACTAGCGGGGGTCCTAGGCGGGACCCAGTACTTC
J: TRBJ2-5
D: TRBD2
size: once
V: TRBV5-1

CDR3: CASSRRGLTGELFF
DNA: TGTGCCAGCAGCCGGCGGGGGTTGACCGGGGAGCTGTTTTTT
J: TRBJ2-2
D: TRBD2
size: few
V: TRBV7-2

CDR3: CASSRWGLAGRTTSSYEQYF
DNA: TGTGCCAGCAGTCGATGGGGACTAGCGGGTCGGACTACAAGCTCCTACGAGCAGTACTTC
J: TRBJ2-7
D: TRBD2
size: -
V: TRBV28

CDR3: CSAKGMNTEAFF
DNA: TGCAGTGCTAAGGGAATGAACACTGAAGCTTTCTTT
J: TRBJ1-1
D: -
size: few
V: TRBV20-1

CDR3: CASSPGANVLTF
DNA: TGTGCCAGCAGCCCCGGGGCCAACGTCCTGACTTTC
J: TRBJ2-6
D: -
size: many
V: TRBV9

CDR3: CASRGTGLDRGNKNEQFF
DNA: TGCGCCAGCAGGGGAACGGGGTTGGACAGGGGGAATAAGAATGAGCAGTTCTTC
J: TRBJ2-1
D: TRBD1
size: few
V: TRBV5-1

CDR3: CSVEKVEGKGTEAFF
DNA: TGCAGCGTTGAAAAAGTGGAGGGGAAGGGCACTGAAGCTTTCTTT
J: TRBJ1-1
D: -
size: -
V: TRBV29-1

CDR3: CSVHGWTGELFF
DNA: TGCAGCGTCCATGGATGGACCGGGGAGCTGTTTTTT
J: TRBJ2-2
D: -
size: few
V: TRBV29-1

CDR3: CTSGTTYEQYF
DNA: TGTACTAGCGGGACGACCTACGAGCAGTACTTC
J: TRBJ2-7
D: TRBD2
size: -
V: TRBV11-2

CDR3: CATRAQAAYEQYF
DNA: TGTGCCACCAGGGCACAGGCAGCCTACGAGCAGTACTTC
J: TRBJ2-7
D: -
size: -
V: TRBV15

CDR3: CSVVQGYGYTF
DNA: TGCAGCGTGGTACAGGGCTATGGCTACACCTTC
J: TRBJ1-2
D: -
size: few
V: TRBV29-1

CDR3: CASSFRGGTYNEQFF
DNA: TGTGCCAGCAGCTTCCGCGGCGGCACCTACAATGAGCAGTTCTTC
J: TRBJ2-1
D: -
size: -
V: TRBV7-2

CDR3: CSVDPGTGKNIQYF
DNA: TGCAGCGTTGACCCTGGGACAGGGAAAAACATTCAGTACTTC
J: TRBJ2-4
D: TRBD1
size: few
V: TRBV29-1

CDR3: CSVEDRQRQETQYF
DNA: TGCAGCGTTGAAGATCGACAGCGGCAAGAGACCCAGTACTTC
J: TRBJ2-5
D: -
size: few
V: TRBV29-1

CDR3: CACSLFLGTGGTSTDTQYF
DNA: TGTGCCTGCAGCTTATTTCTGGGGACGGGGGGGACTAGCACAGATACGCAGTATTTT
J: TRBJ2-3
D: TRBD2
size: -
V: TRBV7-8